One sample yielded the 4 T cell receptor beta chains listed below, sequenced in a study of beta chain features in type 1 diabetes. The isolated RNA, all of it, was reverse transcribed, so expressed TCRB transcripts were what got sequenced. Profiled with immunoSEQ multiplex PCR; TCRdb holds only in-frame clones, not every one. The sample consists of 150,000 to 200,000 clones, about 12% of them appearing once. Sequencing was done on a sample of central memory CD4+ T cells from blood. These receptors were taken from a woman aged 18-29 years in good health.

The chain employs TRBV11-3 and TRBJ2-5, with D possibly matching TRBD1 (6 bases). From germline, CDR1 is SGHNT and CDR2 YENEEA. V lost 2 bases, J lost 5 bases, and 12 bases lay in between. The CDR3 is 14 residues long. The CDR3 loop reads CASSLTGLPETQYF. The CDR3 DNA reads TGTGCCAGCAGCTTAACAGGGCTTCCTGAGACCCAGTACTTC. The variable domain in full, completed from reference TRBV11-3 and TRBJ2-5, reads EAGVVQSPRYKIIEKKQPVAFWCNPISGHNTLYWYLQNLGQGPELLIRYENEEAVDDSQLPKDRFSAERLKGVDSTLKIQPAELGDSAVYLCASSLTGLPETQYFGPGTRLLVL.

The CDR3 DNA follows: TGTGCCAGCAGCTACGGGGATGGCTACACCTTC. This sequence encodes CASSYGDGYTF. The chain joins TRBV7-9 to TRBJ1-2; no definite D call. Per the germline V gene, CDR1 is SEHNR and CDR2 is FQNEAQ (reference sequence). Trimming took off 4 bases at V and 6 bases at J, with 6 bases between the two ends. The CDR3 is 11 amino acids.

The V and J genes are TRBV28 and TRBJ1-1; 9 bases map to TRBD1. The length of the CDR3 is 17 residues. V lost 7 bases, J lost 2 bases, and 14 bases stayed unmatched. CDR1 is MDHEN and CDR2 is SYDVKM in the germline V gene. The CDR3 sequence: CASTRLRDRDQNTEAFF. The CDR3 DNA sequence: TGTGCCAGCACCCGCCTCCGGGACAGGGATCAAAACACTGAAGCTTTCTTT. Filled out from reference TRBV28 and TRBJ1-1, the complete variable domain reads DVKVTQSSRYLVKRTGEKVFLECVQDMDHENMFWYRQDPGLGLRLIYFSYDVKMKEKGDIPEGYSVSREKKERFSLILESASTNQTSMYLCASTRLRDRDQNTEAFFGQGTRLTVV.

J is TRBJ2-7 and V is TRBV11-3; 8 nucleotides align to TRBD1. The CDR3 is 13 residues long. Per germline, CDR1 SGHNT and CDR2 YENEEA. V trimming: 4 bases; J trimming: 6 bases; junction bases outside the gene matches: 5. The DNA for the CDR3 is TGTGCCAGCAGCTGGGGACAGGTGGCCGAGCAGTACTTC. It yields the protein CASSWGQVAEQYF.